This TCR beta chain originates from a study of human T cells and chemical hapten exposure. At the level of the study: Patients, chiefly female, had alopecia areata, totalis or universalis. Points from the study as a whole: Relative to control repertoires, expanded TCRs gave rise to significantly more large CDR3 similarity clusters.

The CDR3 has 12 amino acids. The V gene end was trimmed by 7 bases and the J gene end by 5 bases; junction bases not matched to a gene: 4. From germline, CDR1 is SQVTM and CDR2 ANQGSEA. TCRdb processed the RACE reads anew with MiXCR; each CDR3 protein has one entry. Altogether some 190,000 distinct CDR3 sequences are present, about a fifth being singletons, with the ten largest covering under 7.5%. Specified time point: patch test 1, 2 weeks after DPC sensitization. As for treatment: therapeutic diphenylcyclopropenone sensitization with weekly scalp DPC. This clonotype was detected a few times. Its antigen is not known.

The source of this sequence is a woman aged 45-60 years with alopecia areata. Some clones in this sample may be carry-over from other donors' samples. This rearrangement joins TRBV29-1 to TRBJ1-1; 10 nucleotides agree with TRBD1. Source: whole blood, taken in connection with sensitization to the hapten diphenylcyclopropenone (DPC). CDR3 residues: CSADRGQTEAFF. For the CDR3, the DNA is TGCAGCGCTGACAGGGGGCAAACTGAAGCTTTCTTT.